The 26 T cell receptor beta chains below come from one sample, sequenced in a study of tumor and adjacent non-tumor tissue in lung cancer. RNA was extracted from bulk tissue without any cell sorting. TCRbeta libraries were built with three rounds of nested PCR, modified from ARM-PCR. TCRdb reanalysed the multiplex PCR reads using MiXCR and keeps one entry per CDR3 protein. The repertoire has 100,000 to 150,000 distinct CDR3 sequences, 66% of them found once; the top ten carry over 10%. Sequences were obtained from lung tumor tissue. Source of these receptors: a man aged 30 to 45 with non-small cell lung cancer.

About this clonotype itself: Its ends do not fully match the called genes, so a read error is possible. V and J are TRBV6-2 or TRBV6-3 and TRBJ1-5; D is possibly TRBD1 (5 bases). Per the germline V gene, CDR1 is MNHEY and CDR2 is SVGEGT. The CDR3 extends over 14 amino acids. The CDR3 here is CSNSSGDGNQPEHF. The CDR3 DNA reads TGTTCCAACAGTTCGGGGGACGGCAATCAGCCCGAGCATTTT.

About this clonotype itself: The final CDR3 position lacks the conserved phenylalanine or tryptophan, pointing to a likely read error. This rearrangement joins TRBV11-2 to TRBJ2-1; possibly TRBD1 for D (5 bases). This CDR3 comprises 14 residues. Trimming took off 6 bases at V and 7 bases at J, with 16 bases between the two ends. Germline CDR1 SGHAT, CDR2 FQNNGV. Here the CDR3 DNA reads TGTGCCAGCAGGATTACGCTAAAGGGGAATGAGCAGTTCTTA. Translation gives CASRITLKGNEQFL.

A remark on this clonotype: A much larger clone sits a single nucleotide away, making a read error possible. The rearrangement links TRBV29-1 to TRBJ1-2; 9 bases align to TRBD1. The germline V gene has CDR1 SQVTM and CDR2 ANQGSEA. Trimming took 4 bases from V and 8 from J; bases not matched to a gene: 5. The CDR3 loop spans 12 amino acids. CDR3 in DNA: TGCAGCGTTGTACAGGGGGCTGTCGGCTACACCTTC. This gives the protein CSVVQGAVGYTF.

A remark on this clonotype: A junction boundary mismatches the germline segment, possibly from a read error. The V gene is TRBV10-2, the J gene TRBJ2-3; D perhaps matches TRBD2 (5 bases). This CDR3 has 12 residues. CDR1 is WSHSY, CDR2 SAAADI, per germline. The CDR3 protein is CASNASTDTQYF. CDR3 nucleotides: TGCGCCAGCAATGCTAGCACAGATACACAGTACTTT.

Only one count was recorded for this clonotype. Since the CDR3 does not end with the conserved phenylalanine or tryptophan, this likely comes from a read error. V and J are TRBV7-9 and TRBJ2-7; tentative D call: TRBD2 (5 bases). Germline V CDR1 and CDR2: SEHNR, FQNEAQ (reference sequence). V lost 1 base and J 3 bases, leaving 16 bases between the germline ends. The CDR3 consists of 16 residues. CDR3 loop: CASSLGVASWSYEQYL. The CDR3 DNA reads TGTGCCAGCAGCTTAGGAGTCGCTAGCTGGAGCTACGAGCAGTACCTC.

This clonotype was recorded only once. The rearrangement uses TRBV5-4 and TRBJ2-1, with 10 bases fitting TRBD2. Germline values: CDR1 SGHNT, CDR2 YYREEE (reference sequence). The V and J ends lost 8 bases and 4 bases, in that order; junction bases with no gene match: 9. The CDR3 has 15 residues. The CDR3 loop is CASRTGLAHYNEQFF. In DNA, the CDR3 is TGTGCCAGTAGGACGGGACTAGCGCATTACAATGAGCAGTTCTTC.

As to this clonotype: A read error may produce the germline difference seen at one junction end. The chain recombines TRBV4-3 with TRBJ2-2; weak D call: TRBD2 (5 bases). Germline V gene lookup returns CDR1 LGHNA and CDR2 YSLEER. The CDR3 contains 15 residues. This CDR3 reads CASSQDGGNTGERFF. The CDR3 DNA reads as TGCGCCAGCAGCCAAGATGGTGGGAACACCGGGGAGCGGTTTTTT.

Of note for this clonotype: At one end, the junction sequence differs from germline, possibly due to a read error. V gene TRBV29-1 combines with J gene TRBJ1-4; unclear D gene. CDR3 length equals 13 residues. Looked up from germline, CDR1 is SQVTM and CDR2 is ANQGSEA. The CDR3 loop is CSVGVQCTEKLFF. The DNA of the CDR3 is TGTAGCGTTGGAGTCCAGTGTACGGAAAAACTGTTTTTT.

This chain links TRBV11-3 with TRBJ2-7; no clear D. Trimming took off 5 bases at V and 0 bases at J, with 14 bases between the two ends. From germline, CDR1 is SGHNT and CDR2 YENEEA. There are 15 residues in the CDR3. The CDR3 region has the DNA TGTGCCAGCAGCCCGCGCGGTAGCAGCTCCTACGAGCAGTACTTC. Translating gives CASSPRGSSSYEQYF. The whole variable domain, remainder taken from reference TRBV11-3 and TRBJ2-7, is EAGVVQSPRYKIIEKKQPVAFWCNPISGHNTLYWYLQNLGQGPELLIRYENEEAVDDSQLPKDRFSAERLKGVDSTLKIQPAELGDSAVYLCASSPRGSSSYEQYFGPGTRLTVT.

Worth noting for this clonotype: A much larger clonotype is one base distant, so this may be a read error. The V and J genes are TRBV12-3 or TRBV12-4 and TRBJ2-1; possibly TRBD2 for D (6 bases). The CDR3 runs to 17 residues. V shed 1 base and J shed 1 base, with 14 bases lying between them. The CDR3 spells CASSLGLRLGSYNEQFF. In DNA form, the CDR3 reads TGTGCCAGCAGTTTAGGTTTGAGACTAGGGTCCTACAATGAGCAGTTCTTC.

To note about this clonotype: The junction differs from germline at one of its ends, possibly a read error. The V call is TRBV6-6, the J call TRBJ2-7, with TRBD2 identical over 13 bases. The CDR3 contains 18 residues. The germline V gene has CDR1 MNHNY and CDR2 SVGAGI (reference sequence). The CDR3 DNA sequence: TGTGCCAGCGGTTACTCCGCGACTAGCGGGGGGATTTCTTTGGAGCAGTACTTC. Its translation is CASGYSATSGGISLEQYF.

The chain has TRBV6-5 and TRBJ2-4, with a possible D match to TRBD2 (6 bases). Trimming shortened V by 10 bases and J by 9 bases, and 28 bases separated the two germline ends. Germline-derived CDR1 and CDR2 are MNHEY and SVGAGI. The CDR3 covers 16 residues. This CDR3 is CANIYSSRAPGGIQYF. DNA for the CDR3: TGTGCCAACATTTACTCGTCCCGGGCCCCCGGGGGCATTCAGTACTTC.

Comment on this clonotype: The conserved phenylalanine or tryptophan normally closing the CDR3 is absent here, so this likely arose from a read error. The chain uses TRBV20-1 and TRBJ2-1; maybe TRBD2 (6 bases). Trimming took 4 bases from V and 3 from J, leaving 13 bases between them. The CDR3 contains 14 residues. Germline-derived CDR1 and CDR2 are DFQATT and SNEGSKA (reference sequence). CDR3 loop: CSATGRFSYNEQFL. In DNA form, the CDR3 reads TGCAGTGCTACCGGGAGATTCAGCTACAATGAGCAGTTCCTC.

This clonotype was counted ten times or more. The V call is TRBV20-1, the J call TRBJ2-5, with 11 bases identical to TRBD1. Germline CDR1 is DFQATT and CDR2 is SNEGSKA (reference sequence). V gave up 0 bases and J gave up 4 bases; unmatched junction bases: 7. This CDR3 is 16 amino acids long. CDR3 DNA: TGCAGTGCTAGAGACGCCTCCGGGACAGGGGGAGAGACCCAGTACTTC. It is translated as CSARDASGTGGETQYF.

The chain joins TRBV11-2 to TRBJ2-5; 7 bases line up with TRBD1. CDR1 is SGHAT, CDR2 FQNNGV, per germline. J lost 10 bases, V lost 5 bases, and 16 bases had no gene match. The CDR3 is made up of 15 amino acids. CDR3: CASSQHIGTVLYQYF. For the CDR3, the DNA is TGTGCCAGCAGCCAGCATATCGGGACAGTTTTATACCAGTACTTC.

This clonotype was observed a handful of times. A junction boundary mismatches the germline segment, possibly from a read error. The genes are TRBV29-1 and TRBJ1-2, with D tentatively TRBD1 (5 bases). Germline V CDR1 and CDR2: SQVTM, ANQGSEA. The CDR3 contains 12 residues. The CDR3: CGVRAQIYGYTF. As DNA, the CDR3 is TGCGGCGTCAGGGCCCAGATCTATGGCTACACCTTC.

This clonotype was counted a few times. A much larger clonotype is one base distant, so this may be a read error. The chain is built from TRBV6-5 and TRBJ2-1; D is possibly TRBD2 (5 bases). CDR3 size: 15 residues. Trimming removed 1 base from V and 0 bases from J, with 7 bases in between. Germline lookup yields CDR1 MNHEY and CDR2 SVGAGI. The CDR3 coding sequence is TGTGCCAGCAGTTACTTGGGGAGCTCCTACAATGAGCAGTTCTTC. Its translation: CASSYLGSSYNEQFF.

This clonotype was detected ten times or more. This chain joins TRBV20-1 and TRBJ2-3; D may be TRBD1 or TRBD2 (6 bases each). The length of the CDR3 is 16 residues. Germline values: CDR1 DFQATT, CDR2 SNEGSKA (reference sequence). The germline V and J ends were trimmed by 5 bases and 0 bases, with 18 bases remaining between them. The CDR3 sequence is CSARPQGRYSTDTQYF. The CDR3, as DNA: TGCAGTGCTCGCCCCCAGGGGAGGTATAGCACAGATACGCAGTATTTT.

This clonotype occurred once. The J gene is TRBJ2-7, the V gene TRBV29-1; 7 bases agree with TRBD2. V trimming: 6 bases; J trimming: 3 bases; junction bases outside the gene matches: 11. CDR1 is SQVTM, CDR2 ANQGSEA, per germline. The CDR3 has 14 amino acids. The CDR3 DNA sequence: TGCAGCGTCGGGGACCTCCGGGGGGACTACGAGCAGTACTTC. This codes for CSVGDLRGDYEQYF.

On this clonotype: The junction departs from the called germline gene at one end, perhaps through a read error. The chain couples TRBV20-1 to TRBJ2-2, with D perhaps matching TRBD2 (5 bases). Germline V gives CDR1 DFQATT, CDR2 SNEGSKA (reference sequence). CDR3 length equals 14 residues. CDR3 in amino acids: CSAKKITNTGELFF. DNA of the CDR3: TGCAGTGCCAAGAAGATAACGAACACCGGGGAACTGTTTTTT.

CDR3 amino acids: CASSTPGRSLRKQYF. Written as DNA, the CDR3 is TGTGCCAGCAGTACACCGGGCAGGTCACTACGCAAGCAGTACTTC. The chain uses TRBV6-2 or TRBV6-3 and TRBJ2-7; D gene ambiguous. Germline V gene lookup returns CDR1 MNHEY and CDR2 SVGEGT. Trimming stripped 5 bases from V and 8 bases from J, with 22 bases between. This CDR3 is 15 amino acids long.

Concerning this clonotype itself: As the CDR3 is not closed by the conserved phenylalanine or tryptophan, this likely results from a read error. The chain combines TRBV6-1 with TRBJ2-1, with D hard to call. The CDR3 sequence is 14 residues long. Germline loops: CDR1 MNHNS, CDR2 SASEGT. Here the CDR3 reads CANSRSMDHNEQFL. CDR3 nucleotide sequence: TGTGCCAACAGTCGCAGTATGGACCACAATGAGCAGTTCTTA.

This clonotype has ten or more counts. The chain recombines TRBV4-3 with TRBJ2-7; TRBD1 agrees at 7 bases. Germline loops: CDR1 LGHNA, CDR2 YSLEER. The J segment lost 3 bases and the V segment lost 4 bases, leaving 9 bases of the junction unmatched. CDR3 length equals 15 residues. In DNA, the CDR3 is TGCGCCAGCAGCCTCGCGACAGGGACAGACTACGAGCAGTACTTC. It specifies CASSLATGTDYEQYF.

This clonotype was counted many times. V is TRBV20-1 and J is TRBJ1-6; the match to TRBD1 covers 9 bases. The ends lost 1 base at V and 8 bases at J; junction bases unmatched: 3. This CDR3 has 14 amino acids. The V gene's germline CDR1 is DFQATT and CDR2 SNEGSKA (reference sequence). CDR3 amino acids: CSARGDREHSPLHF. CDR3 coding DNA: TGCAGTGCTAGAGGGGACAGGGAACATTCACCCCTCCACTTT.

Points on this clonotype: This could be a read error, since a much larger clone is one nucleotide away. The chain joins TRBV20-1 to TRBJ2-2, with unresolved D. V dropped 5 bases and J dropped 3 bases, with 4 bases sitting between them. The CDR3 has 11 residues. CDR1 and CDR2 (germline): DFQATT, SNEGSKA (reference sequence). CDR3 in amino acids: CSAPDTGELFF. The CDR3 DNA is TGCAGTGCTCCGGACACCGGGGAGCTGTTTTTT.

On this clonotype: A much larger clone differs from this one at a single base, so this may be a read error. The V gene is TRBV6-6, the J gene TRBJ2-1; 7 nucleotides match TRBD2. The V segment lost 6 bases and the J segment 12 bases; nucleotides outside the gene matches: 5. Germline V gene lookup returns CDR1 MNHNY and CDR2 SVGAGI (reference sequence). This CDR3 region has 11 residues. CDR3 DNA: TGTGCCAGCAGCATACCGGGGGGGCAGTTCTTC. It codes for CASSIPGGQFF.